This record covers a single T cell receptor beta chain. No cognate antigen has been identified for it. The input lacks base qualities; no much larger clone sits a single base away. The roughly 42 donors, aged about 6 to 100 years, were systemically healthy Caucasian individuals from Russia. Each donor gave approximately 9.4 milliliters of peripheral blood, drawn into EDTA-treated Vacutainer tubes. PBMCs were isolated by Ficoll-Paque density-gradient centrifugation, with at least 6 million obtained per sample. Total RNA was extracted from PBMCs with Trizol reagent, with at least 6 micrograms obtained per sample. For every donor, flow cytometry on a PBMC aliquot measured the percentage of naive CD45RAhigh/CD27high T cells. The library was prepared using 5' RACE. This sample was sequenced with an Illumina HiSeq 2500. A second roughly 7 to 11 cycle PCR used a sample-barcoded 5' primer and a J-beta primer mix. A template-switch 5' adaptor carrying 12 random nucleotides introduced a unique molecular identifier onto each TCR beta cDNA molecule. At least 2.5 million CDR3-containing paired-end reads were obtained from each sample. First-strand cDNA synthesis was performed from all RNA using the Mint cDNA synthesis kit, with priming by a TRBC-specific oligonucleotide. After uracil-DNA glycosylase treatment, a first 18-cycle PCR used universal primers M1SS and BC2_uni_R on all cDNA. For the original study's pipeline: For normalization, 1 million high-quality reads, each with a distinct molecular identifier, were randomly selected from each sample. Instead of being binned into consensus sequences, reads with shared molecular identifiers were discarded. CDR3 identification, clonotype clustering and error correction used MiTCR with a Q25 quality threshold and the strictest error-elimination algorithm. A nonparametric unseen species model using Euler transformation provided a lower-bound estimate of total TCR beta diversity. TCRdb reworked the public reads: Q25 trimming with fastp, MiXCR clone assembly, productive beta chains retained. Records with the same CDR3 protein are collapsed into one entry carrying the most frequent genes and DNA. These V and J calls derive from TCRdb rather than the authors' analysis. Across this sample there are about 1.4 million distinct CDR3 sequences, with 59% seen only once. The top ten clonotypes cover about 6.3% of the sample.

The sample originates from a study of blood T cells in healthy people across ages (dated by TCRdb to the mid-2010s). For the wider study: In model experiments, roughly one uniquely barcoded TCR beta cDNA molecule per two T cells was captured by template switching. To avoid experimental bias, donors of different ages were randomly spread across the sequencing lanes. Age-related changes in TCR beta repertoire diversity were measured in the study by deep sequencing normalized with unique cDNA molecular identifiers. Two additional independent replicas of 1 million unique cDNA reads from the same blood draw were analyzed for two donors (one aged 18 to 30 and one aged 80 or older). The donors were divided into four age groups: young (average about 15 years), middle-aged (approximately 39), aged (around 59) and long-lived (about 90).

Points the paper makes about the study in general: The percentage of naive T cells measured by flow cytometry correlated strongly with observed TCR beta diversity. Compared with the aged group, more naive CD4+ T cells, fewer expanded clones and increased TCR diversity were shown by the long-lived group, suggesting age selection. Donor CMV infection status was unknown, potentially confounding age-related changes in expanded clonotypes. As age increased, observed TCR beta diversity per million T cells dropped in a roughly linear way, and a significant reduction was already evident by age about 40. Estimates of total diversity from one million sequenced T cells were regarded as lower bounds and underestimates. Because profiling used bulk unsorted PBMCs, naive and antigen-experienced compartments could not be compared conclusively.

Sequencing was performed on blood. This receptor was taken from a man younger than 30 in good health.

The encoded CDR3 is CASSSHRASYEQYF. The sequence in DNA is TGTGCCAGCAGTTCGCACAGGGCCTCCTACGAGCAGTACTTC. The V and J segments used are TRBV12-3 or TRBV12-4 and TRBJ2-4; a tentative D match to TRBD1 spans 6 bases. TRBJ2-7 explains the end of the DNA better; the J call may be wrong. Reading from cysteine to phenylalanine, the CDR3 counts 14 amino acids. Here the CDR3 DNA is all that survives: 42 bases in frame from base 1.